This T cell receptor (beta chain) was retrieved from a study of T cells in localized non-small cell lung cancer. Clones were sequenced by immunoSEQ multiplex PCR, and TCRdb holds only the in-frame ones, with some missing. The table lists 90,000 to 95,000 clones, just over 90% of them singletons. In regard to this clone: Its antigen is undetermined.

Study-wide results and caveats: Peak T cell clonality was found in uninvolved adjacent lung, exceeding tumor.

Trimming took off 6 bases at V and 0 bases at J, with 14 bases between the two ends. Germline-derived CDR1 and CDR2 are MNHEY and SMNVEV (reference sequence). The CDR3 is 15 amino acids. The specimen comprised PBMCs, sampled before any cancer treatment. The chain carries TRBV27 and TRBJ1-2; unclear D gene. This receptor was obtained from a woman aged 35 to 75 with stage II squamous cell lung carcinoma. CDR3 sequence reads: CASRSRSVANYGYTF. The CDR3 nucleotides are TGTGCCAGCAGGTCACGTTCAGTAGCTAACTATGGCTACACCTTC.